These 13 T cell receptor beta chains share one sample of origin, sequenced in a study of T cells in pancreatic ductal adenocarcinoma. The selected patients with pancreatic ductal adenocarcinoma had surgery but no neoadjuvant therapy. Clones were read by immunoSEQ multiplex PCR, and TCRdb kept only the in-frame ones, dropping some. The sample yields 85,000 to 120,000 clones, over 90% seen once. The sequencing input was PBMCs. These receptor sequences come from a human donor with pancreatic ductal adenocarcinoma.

The CDR3: CASSEAGVNQPQHF. The CDR3 DNA follows: TGCGCCAGCAGTGAGGCGGGGGTTAATCAGCCCCAGCATTTT. The chain carries TRBV10-1 and TRBJ1-5; D perhaps matches TRBD1 (5 bases). The CDR3 runs 14 residues. V lost 2 bases to trimming and J lost 4 bases, with 9 bases between them. Germline V gene lookup returns CDR1 WNHNN and CDR2 SYGVQD (reference sequence).

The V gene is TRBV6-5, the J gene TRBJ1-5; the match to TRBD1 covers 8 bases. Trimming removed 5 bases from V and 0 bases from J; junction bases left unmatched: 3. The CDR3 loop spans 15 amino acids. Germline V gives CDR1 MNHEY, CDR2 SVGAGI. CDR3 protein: CASSQGAYSNQPQHF. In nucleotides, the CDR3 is TGTGCCAGCAGTCAGGGGGCGTATAGCAATCAGCCCCAGCATTTT.

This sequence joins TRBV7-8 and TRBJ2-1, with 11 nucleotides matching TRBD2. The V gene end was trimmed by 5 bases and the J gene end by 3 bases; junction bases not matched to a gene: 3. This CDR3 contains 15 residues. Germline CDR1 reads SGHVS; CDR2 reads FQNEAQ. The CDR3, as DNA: TGTGCCAGCAGCATGCTAGCGGGAGGCTACAATGAGCAGTTCTTC. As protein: CASSMLAGGYNEQFF.

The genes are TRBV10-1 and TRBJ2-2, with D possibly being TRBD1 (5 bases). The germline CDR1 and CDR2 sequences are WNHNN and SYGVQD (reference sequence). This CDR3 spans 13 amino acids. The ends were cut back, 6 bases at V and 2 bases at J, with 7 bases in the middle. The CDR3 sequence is CASRGHNTGELFF. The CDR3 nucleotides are TGCGCCAGCAGGGGGCACAACACCGGGGAGCTGTTTTTT.

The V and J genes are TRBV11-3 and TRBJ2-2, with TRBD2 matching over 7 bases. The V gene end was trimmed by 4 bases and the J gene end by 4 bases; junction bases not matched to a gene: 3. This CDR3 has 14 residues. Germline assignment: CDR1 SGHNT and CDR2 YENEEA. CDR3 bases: TGTGCCAGCAGCTCATGGGGGGGCACCGGGGAGCTGTTTTTT. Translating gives CASSSWGGTGELFF.

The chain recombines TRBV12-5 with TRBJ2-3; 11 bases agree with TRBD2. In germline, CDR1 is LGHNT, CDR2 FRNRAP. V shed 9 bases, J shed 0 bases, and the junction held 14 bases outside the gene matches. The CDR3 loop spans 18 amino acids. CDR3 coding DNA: TGTGCTAGCTGTTTCTCCGGGACTAGCGGCCATAGCACAGATACGCAGTATTTT. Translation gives CASCFSGTSGHSTDTQYF.

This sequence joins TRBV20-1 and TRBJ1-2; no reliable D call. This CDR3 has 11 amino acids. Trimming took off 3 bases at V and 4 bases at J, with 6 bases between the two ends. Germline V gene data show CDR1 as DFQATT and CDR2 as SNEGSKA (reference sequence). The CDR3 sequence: CSASGSYGYTF. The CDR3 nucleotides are TGCAGTGCTAGTGGGAGCTATGGCTACACCTTC.

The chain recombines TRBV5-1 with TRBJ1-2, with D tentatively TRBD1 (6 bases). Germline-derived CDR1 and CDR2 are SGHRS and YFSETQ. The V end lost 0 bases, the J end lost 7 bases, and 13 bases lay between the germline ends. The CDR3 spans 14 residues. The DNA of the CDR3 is TGCGCCAGCAGCTTGGGACAGGCTATGGGTGGCTACACCTTC. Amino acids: CASSLGQAMGGYTF.

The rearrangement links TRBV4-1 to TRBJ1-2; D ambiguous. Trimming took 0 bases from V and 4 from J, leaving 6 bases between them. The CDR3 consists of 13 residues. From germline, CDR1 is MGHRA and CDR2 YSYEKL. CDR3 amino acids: CASSQESGYGYTF. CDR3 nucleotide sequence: TGCGCCAGCAGCCAAGAGTCCGGCTATGGCTACACCTTC.

This chain's CDR3 is CASSFLDRVQQYF. CDR3 nucleotide sequence: TGTGCCAGCAGTTTTCTAGACCGGGTGCAGCAGTACTTC. The rearrangement joins TRBV6-5 to TRBJ2-7; D ambiguous. The CDR3 runs 13 residues. V was clipped by 4 bases and J by 8 bases, with 15 bases between them. Germline CDR1 MNHEY, CDR2 SVGAGI.

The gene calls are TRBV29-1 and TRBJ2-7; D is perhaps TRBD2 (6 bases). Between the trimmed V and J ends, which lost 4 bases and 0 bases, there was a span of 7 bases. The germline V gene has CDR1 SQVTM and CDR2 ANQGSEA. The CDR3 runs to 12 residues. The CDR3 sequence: CSVAGDSYEQYF. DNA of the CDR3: TGCAGCGTTGCGGGGGACTCCTACGAGCAGTACTTC.

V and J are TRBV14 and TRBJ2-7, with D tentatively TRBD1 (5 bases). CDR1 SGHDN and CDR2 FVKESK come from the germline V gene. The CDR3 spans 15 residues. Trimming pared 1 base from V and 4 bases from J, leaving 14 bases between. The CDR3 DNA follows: TGTGCCAGCAGCCAAGTGGCGACAGTTTCTTACGAGCAGTACTTC. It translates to CASSQVATVSYEQYF. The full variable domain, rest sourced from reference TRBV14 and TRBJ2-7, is EAGVTQFPSHSVIEKGQTVTLRCDPISGHDNLYWYRRVMGKEIKFLLHFVKESKQDESGMPNNRFLAERTGGTYSTLKVQPAELEDSGVYFCASSQVATVSYEQYFGPGTRLTVT.

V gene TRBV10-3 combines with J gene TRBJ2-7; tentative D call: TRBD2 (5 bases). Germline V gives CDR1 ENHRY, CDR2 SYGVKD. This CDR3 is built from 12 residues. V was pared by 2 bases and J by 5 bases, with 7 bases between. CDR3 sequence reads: CAISERGNEQYF. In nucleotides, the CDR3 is TGTGCCATCAGTGAGAGAGGGAACGAGCAGTACTTC.